The source of this T cell receptor beta chain is a study of PD-1 blockade in classical Hodgkin lymphoma. About the study: Patients had nivolumab dosed at 3 mg/kg, delivered intravenously every 2 weeks. Study findings and constraints: At C4D1, TCR diversity had climbed significantly for CD4+ cells, though not for CD8+ cells. Diversity similar to that of newly diagnosed patients was seen at baseline in complete responders. The study reported lower baseline TCR diversity in newly diagnosed patients than in healthy donors.

CDR3 size: 13 residues. The V and J ends lost 8 bases and 7 bases respectively, with 15 bases between them. Germline loops: CDR1 LNHDA, CDR2 SQIVND (reference sequence). Exposure to brentuximab vedotin varied, and each patient had relapsed following autologous stem cell transplantation. In the case of this clone: Antigen unknown.

The method was immunoSEQ multiplex PCR; TCRdb's version includes in-frame clones alone and lacks a portion of them. Seen here are 15,000 to 17,000 clones, 75% to 90% observed once, and the top ten hold over 30%. This rearrangement joins TRBV19 to TRBJ1-5; TRBD1 is a possible D gene (5 bases). Sequences were derived from peripheral blood mononuclear cells (PBMCs), sampled before the second cycle of nivolumab. The origin of this receptor is a human donor with classical Hodgkin lymphoma. CDR3 amino acids: CASAAGVRQPQHF. DNA of the CDR3: TGTGCCAGTGCCGCGGGGGTTCGACAGCCCCAGCATTTT.